This TCR beta chain was sequenced for a study of tumor-infiltrating lymphocytes in primary liver carcinoma. Overall study context: The cohort included men and women aged 30 to 69 years.

Whole-study findings and limits: Detection in all five tumor regions applied to only about 8-24% of top clones. A significantly higher top-250-clone fraction was recorded for tumors than for blood (p = 0.039).

This clonotype was detected many times. Its antigen remains unknown. Researchers generated TCR beta cDNA from approximately 450 ng of total RNA, relying on a constant-region primer. Libraries of TCR beta came from three nested multiplex PCR rounds with slightly modified ARM-PCR. MiXCR, run by TCRdb on the multiplex PCR reads, gives a single entry per CDR3 protein. The sample holds over 40,000 distinct CDR3 sequences; around 77% are singletons and the top ten take approximately 25%. From unsorted bulk tissue weighing about 20-32 mg, DNA and RNA were co-extracted. Those sampled were patients whose primary liver carcinoma was treated by surgical resection. The sequence came from a man in his forties or fifties with primary liver carcinoma and hepatitis B virus infection. Specimen: liver tumor tissue from sampling region 5. The subset denotes: tumor region T5, tumor centre.

In DNA, the CDR3 is TGTGCCAGCAGTCCCCGTATAGGGGTCTCTGGGGCCAACGTCCTGACTTTC. The encoded protein is CASSPRIGVSGANVLTF. The chain uses TRBV12-3 or TRBV12-4 and TRBJ2-6; perhaps TRBD1 as D (5 bases). The length of the CDR3 is 17 residues. Trimming left V 5 bases short and J 0 bases short, with 14 bases between.